The rows below give T cell receptor beta chains drawn from one sample of a study of tumor and adjacent non-tumor tissue in lung cancer. TCRdb analysed the multiplex PCR reads with MiXCR anew, one entry per CDR3 protein. The table shows 120,000 or so distinct CDR3 sequences, with roughly 67% occurring only once. Material: lung tumor tissue. These receptors all stem from a man under 40 with non-small cell lung cancer. Each CDR3 is given with its conserved first and last residue. A D gene is named only where the DNA matches it firmly. Where a row states a size, it is once, few, many or the class of an expanded clone; other rows omit it.

v_call: TRBV20-1
d_call: -
j_call: TRBJ1-5
cdr3_length: 10
clone_size: -
cdr3_nt: TGCAGTGTTGGGAATCAGCCCCAGCATTTC
cdr3_aa: CSVGNQPQHF

v_call: TRBV20-1
d_call: TRBD1
j_call: TRBJ1-5
cdr3_length: 12
clone_size: once
cdr3_nt: TGCAGTGCTAGAGACGGGACAGATACACAGCATTTT
cdr3_aa: CSARDGTDTQHF

v_call: TRBV6-5
d_call: -
j_call: TRBJ1-2
cdr3_length: 16
clone_size: many
cdr3_nt: TGTGCCAGCAGTTCCGCTGGGGGACGGGACTACTATGGCTACACCTTC
cdr3_aa: CASSSAGGRDYYGYTF

v_call: TRBV6-1
d_call: -
j_call: TRBJ1-5
cdr3_length: 15
clone_size: many
cdr3_nt: TGTGCCAGCAGTTCTGGGGGAGCGATTATCCAGCCCCAGCATTTT
cdr3_aa: CASSSGGAIIQPQHF

v_call: TRBV12-3/TRBV12-4
d_call: TRBD1
j_call: TRBJ2-7
cdr3_length: 15
clone_size: -
cdr3_nt: TGTGCCAACAGGGATCCCCTCGGACAGGGGTACGAGCAGTACTTC
cdr3_aa: CANRDPLGQGYEQYF

v_call: TRBV11-2
d_call: -
j_call: TRBJ1-4
cdr3_length: 16
clone_size: -
cdr3_nt: TGTGCCAACAGCTCGCAGCGGCAGGGGAGAAAGGAAAAACTGTTTTTT
cdr3_aa: CANSSQRQGRKEKLFF

v_call: TRBV4-2
d_call: TRBD1
j_call: TRBJ2-1
cdr3_length: 15
clone_size: many
cdr3_nt: TGTGCCAGCAGCCAGGGACAGGGACCCTACAATGAGCAGTTCTTC
cdr3_aa: CASSQGQGPYNEQFF

v_call: TRBV12-3/TRBV12-4
d_call: -
j_call: TRBJ2-1
cdr3_length: 16
clone_size: -
cdr3_nt: TGTGCCAGCAGGCCATCACTAGCTATGTCCCACAATGAGCAGTTCTTC
cdr3_aa: CASRPSLAMSHNEQFF

v_call: TRBV20-1
d_call: TRBD2
j_call: TRBJ2-1
cdr3_length: 16
clone_size: -
cdr3_nt: TGCAGTGTTCGACAGGACCTAGCGGGAGCTAGGTTTGAGCAGTTCTTC
cdr3_aa: CSVRQDLAGARFEQFF

v_call: TRBV4-1
d_call: -
j_call: TRBJ2-5
cdr3_length: 17
clone_size: -
cdr3_nt: TGTGCCAGCAGCAGTACGAGTCCAGGGAGCGCGAAGGAGACCCAGTACTTC
cdr3_aa: CASSSTSPGSAKETQYF

v_call: TRBV7-8
d_call: -
j_call: TRBJ2-7
cdr3_length: 14
clone_size: -
cdr3_nt: TGTGCCAGCAGCCGGGGGGCCTACTCCTACGAGCAGTACTTC
cdr3_aa: CASSRGAYSYEQYF

v_call: TRBV12-3/TRBV12-4
d_call: -
j_call: TRBJ2-3
cdr3_length: 11
clone_size: few
cdr3_nt: TGTGCCAGCAATTCGCGTGGTGCGCAGTATTTT
cdr3_aa: CASNSRGAQYF

v_call: TRBV6-5
d_call: TRBD1
j_call: TRBJ2-1
cdr3_length: 13
clone_size: -
cdr3_nt: TGTGTCATCAGCCAACAGGGGGGAAATGAGCAGTTCTTC
cdr3_aa: CVISQQGGNEQFF

v_call: TRBV7-2
d_call: -
j_call: TRBJ2-5
cdr3_length: 14
clone_size: few
cdr3_nt: TGTGCCAGCGGCTTAGACCCGAGCAAAGAGACCCAGTACTTC
cdr3_aa: CASGLDPSKETQYF

v_call: TRBV5-4
d_call: -
j_call: TRBJ2-5
cdr3_length: 14
clone_size: -
cdr3_nt: TGTGTCAGCAGCTTAGTGGCAGGGGAAGAGACCCAGTACTTC
cdr3_aa: CVSSLVAGEETQYF

v_call: TRBV11-2
d_call: -
j_call: TRBJ2-7
cdr3_length: 16
clone_size: -
cdr3_nt: TGTGCCAGCAGCTTATCAGCAGGCGGGGGCTTCTACGAGCAGTACTTC
cdr3_aa: CASSLSAGGGFYEQYF

v_call: TRBV4-3
d_call: -
j_call: TRBJ2-1
cdr3_length: 15
clone_size: -
cdr3_nt: TGCGCCAGCAGCCTAGTCAGTTCCTCCTACAATGAGCAGTTCTTC
cdr3_aa: CASSLVSSSYNEQFF

v_call: TRBV6-6
d_call: -
j_call: TRBJ2-6
cdr3_length: 15
clone_size: many
cdr3_nt: TGTGCCAGCAGGAATCCAGGGATAGGGGCCAACGTCCTGACTTTC
cdr3_aa: CASRNPGIGANVLTF

v_call: TRBV6-5
d_call: TRBD1
j_call: TRBJ1-4
cdr3_length: 15
clone_size: many
cdr3_nt: TGTGCCAGCAGTCGGACAGGGGCAACTAATGAAAAACTGTTTTTT
cdr3_aa: CASSRTGATNEKLFF

v_call: TRBV20-1
d_call: -
j_call: TRBJ2-2
cdr3_length: 13
clone_size: -
cdr3_nt: TGCAATGCTAGCAGGAGGTTCACCGGGGAGCTGTTTTTT
cdr3_aa: CNASRRFTGELFF

v_call: TRBV4-1
d_call: -
j_call: TRBJ2-3
cdr3_length: 19
clone_size: -
cdr3_nt: TGCGCCAGCAGCCAAGATGGACACTCCTGGGCGAGACCCACAGATACGCAGTATTTT
cdr3_aa: CASSQDGHSWARPTDTQYF

v_call: TRBV12-3/TRBV12-4
d_call: TRBD2
j_call: TRBJ2-4
cdr3_length: 13
clone_size: many
cdr3_nt: TGTGCCACAGCCGGGGGGGCCAAAAACATTCAGTACTTC
cdr3_aa: CATAGGAKNIQYF

v_call: TRBV21-1
d_call: -
j_call: TRBJ1-5
cdr3_length: 15
clone_size: few
cdr3_nt: TGTGCCAGCAGCCCCCGGGCCCCTAGCAATCAGCCCCAGCATTTT
cdr3_aa: CASSPRAPSNQPQHF

v_call: TRBV20-1
d_call: TRBD2
j_call: TRBJ2-1
cdr3_length: 15
clone_size: -
cdr3_nt: TGCAGTACTCGTTCGCTAGCGGTAATGTGGGATGAGCAATTCTTC
cdr3_aa: CSTRSLAVMWDEQFF

v_call: TRBV20-1
d_call: TRBD2
j_call: TRBJ2-7
cdr3_length: 13
clone_size: few
cdr3_nt: TGCAGTGTAGGCGGGAGGGGCGAATACGAACAGTACTTC
cdr3_aa: CSVGGRGEYEQYF

v_call: TRBV20-1
d_call: -
j_call: TRBJ2-1
cdr3_length: 14
clone_size: -
cdr3_nt: TGCAGTGCTAAAACGGCGGGGAGATACAATGAGCAGCCCTTC
cdr3_aa: CSAKTAGRYNEQPF

v_call: TRBV12-3/TRBV12-4
d_call: TRBD2
j_call: TRBJ2-1
cdr3_length: 15
clone_size: few
cdr3_nt: TGTGCCAGCAGTGCCCGACTAGCGGGAGGGGGTGAGCAGTTCTTC
cdr3_aa: CASSARLAGGGEQFF

v_call: TRBV12-5
d_call: TRBD2
j_call: TRBJ2-5
cdr3_length: 16
clone_size: -
cdr3_nt: TGTGCTAGTTCCCCTGCCGGGACTAGCGTTTCTGAGACCCAGTACTTC
cdr3_aa: CASSPAGTSVSETQYF

v_call: TRBV20-1
d_call: -
j_call: TRBJ1-2
cdr3_length: 12
clone_size: many
cdr3_nt: TGCAGTGCTAGGGAAGGGTACTATGGCTACACCTTC
cdr3_aa: CSAREGYYGYTF

v_call: TRBV11-2
d_call: -
j_call: TRBJ2-3
cdr3_length: 16
clone_size: -
cdr3_nt: TGTGCCAGCAGCTTAGGAGAGGGGATTAGCACAGATACGCAGTATTTT
cdr3_aa: CASSLGEGISTDTQYF

v_call: TRBV20-1
d_call: TRBD1
j_call: TRBJ2-7
cdr3_length: 12
clone_size: -
cdr3_nt: TGCAATGCTGGACAGGGCACCTACGAGCAGTACTTC
cdr3_aa: CNAGQGTYEQYF

v_call: TRBV29-1
d_call: -
j_call: TRBJ2-3
cdr3_length: 11
clone_size: -
cdr3_nt: TGCAGCGTTGGTTTGACAGATATGCAGTATTTC
cdr3_aa: CSVGLTDMQYF

v_call: TRBV4-1
d_call: TRBD2
j_call: TRBJ2-2
cdr3_length: 16
clone_size: -
cdr3_nt: TGCGCCAGCAGCCCCCGGGGGGAGGGAAGGACCAGGGAGCTGTTTTTC
cdr3_aa: CASSPRGEGRTRELFF

v_call: TRBV20-1
d_call: -
j_call: TRBJ2-5
cdr3_length: 14
clone_size: -
cdr3_nt: TGCAATGCTCCAACGATTAGCTACAGGGAGACCCAGTACTTC
cdr3_aa: CNAPTISYRETQYF

v_call: TRBV11-2
d_call: -
j_call: TRBJ1-1
cdr3_length: 18
clone_size: -
cdr3_nt: TGTACCAGCAGCTTAGATTTGGGACAAGCTGGAATGAACACTGAAGCTTTCTTT
cdr3_aa: CTSSLDLGQAGMNTEAFF

v_call: TRBV29-1
d_call: TRBD1
j_call: TRBJ1-1
cdr3_length: 12
clone_size: many
cdr3_nt: TGCAGCGTGGGACAGGGGGCAACCGAAGCTTTCTTT
cdr3_aa: CSVGQGATEAFF

v_call: TRBV10-2
d_call: -
j_call: TRBJ2-2
cdr3_length: 13
clone_size: many
cdr3_nt: TGCGCCAGCAGTGCCAGGAGCACCGGGGAGCTGTTTTTT
cdr3_aa: CASSARSTGELFF

v_call: TRBV11-2
d_call: -
j_call: TRBJ2-1
cdr3_length: 15
clone_size: -
cdr3_nt: TGTGACAGTAGCGCGGGGCCTAGCTCCTACAATGAGCAGTTCTTC
cdr3_aa: CDSSAGPSSYNEQFF

v_call: TRBV11-2
d_call: TRBD1
j_call: TRBJ2-7
cdr3_length: 14
clone_size: -
cdr3_nt: TGTGCCAGCAGTCTTAACAGGGGCTTGAACGAGCATTACTTC
cdr3_aa: CASSLNRGLNEHYF

v_call: TRBV12-3/TRBV12-4
d_call: TRBD2
j_call: TRBJ2-1
cdr3_length: 16
clone_size: -
cdr3_nt: TGTGCCAGCACCAAGACTAGCGGGGGGGCAGGCAATGAGCAGTTCTTC
cdr3_aa: CASTKTSGGAGNEQFF

v_call: TRBV7-9
d_call: TRBD1
j_call: TRBJ1-6
cdr3_length: 15
clone_size: many
cdr3_nt: TGTGCCAGCAGCTCCGGGACAGCCCGGCTTTCACCCCTCCACTTT
cdr3_aa: CASSSGTARLSPLHF

v_call: TRBV6-6
d_call: -
j_call: TRBJ2-7
cdr3_length: 13
clone_size: -
cdr3_nt: TGTGCCAGCAATACCGGGCGGGCGGGCGAGCAATACTTC
cdr3_aa: CASNTGRAGEQYF

v_call: TRBV11-2
d_call: -
j_call: TRBJ2-1
cdr3_length: 15
clone_size: -
cdr3_nt: TGTGCCAGGAAGCCTAGCGTCCCCTCCTACAATGAGCAGTTCTTC
cdr3_aa: CARKPSVPSYNEQFF

v_call: TRBV20-1
d_call: -
j_call: TRBJ2-2
cdr3_length: 16
clone_size: -
cdr3_nt: TGCAGTGTTCTTGGGACATGGGGCCTATTGGGCGGGGAGCTGTTTTTT
cdr3_aa: CSVLGTWGLLGGELFF

v_call: TRBV28
d_call: -
j_call: TRBJ2-2
cdr3_length: 13
clone_size: many
cdr3_nt: TGTGCCAGCACCCTGAGGTGGACCGGGGAGCTGTTTTTT
cdr3_aa: CASTLRWTGELFF

v_call: TRBV20-1
d_call: TRBD1
j_call: TRBJ2-7
cdr3_length: 14
clone_size: -
cdr3_nt: TGCAGTGCTAGTGGGGACAGTCCTCTTTACGGGCAGTACTTC
cdr3_aa: CSASGDSPLYGQYF

v_call: TRBV20-1
d_call: -
j_call: TRBJ2-3
cdr3_length: 13
clone_size: -
cdr3_nt: TGCGGTACTTCTCGGGCTAGCACAGATACGCAGTATTTT
cdr3_aa: CGTSRASTDTQYF

v_call: TRBV29-1
d_call: -
j_call: TRBJ1-2
cdr3_length: 13
clone_size: -
cdr3_nt: TGCAACACTTCGGACAGTCGTGTGAATGGCTACACCTTC
cdr3_aa: CNTSDSRVNGYTF

v_call: TRBV11-2
d_call: -
j_call: TRBJ1-4
cdr3_length: 14
clone_size: once
cdr3_nt: TGTGCCAGTAGCTTACGGGGGGATTGTGAAAAACTGTTTTTT
cdr3_aa: CASSLRGDCEKLFF

v_call: TRBV12-5
d_call: TRBD1
j_call: TRBJ2-2
cdr3_length: 15
clone_size: few
cdr3_nt: TGTGCTAGTGGTTTGGGACAGGGGAACACCGGGGAGCTGTTTTTT
cdr3_aa: CASGLGQGNTGELFF

v_call: TRBV20-1
d_call: -
j_call: TRBJ2-5
cdr3_length: 15
clone_size: few
cdr3_nt: TGCAGTGCTAGAGATCCGCTTTCCGTTCGAGAGACCCAGTACTTC
cdr3_aa: CSARDPLSVRETQYF